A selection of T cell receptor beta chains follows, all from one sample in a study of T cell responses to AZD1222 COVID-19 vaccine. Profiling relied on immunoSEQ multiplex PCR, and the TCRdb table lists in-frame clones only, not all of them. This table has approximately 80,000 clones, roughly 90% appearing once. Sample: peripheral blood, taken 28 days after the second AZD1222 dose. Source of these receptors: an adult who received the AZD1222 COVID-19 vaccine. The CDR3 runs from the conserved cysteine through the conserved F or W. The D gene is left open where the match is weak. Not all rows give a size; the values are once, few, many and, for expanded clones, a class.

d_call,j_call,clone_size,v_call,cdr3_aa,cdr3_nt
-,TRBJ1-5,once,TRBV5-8,CASSLGRRQPQHF,TGTGCCAGCAGCTTGGGCCGCCGACAGCCCCAGCATTTT
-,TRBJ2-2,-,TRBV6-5,CASSYSGQNTGELFF,TGTGCCAGCAGTTACTCAGGACAGAACACCGGGGAGCTGTTTTTT
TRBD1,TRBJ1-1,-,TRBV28,CASRRTPETGLGGKIEAFF,TGTGCCAGCAGGCGCACCCCCGAGACAGGGCTTGGGGGAAAGATAGAAGCTTTCTTT
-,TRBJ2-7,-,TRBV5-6,CASSFQGPLYEQYF,TGTGCCAGCAGCTTTCAGGGTCCACTCTACGAGCAGTACTTC
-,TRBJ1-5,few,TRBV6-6,CASFSAPQGPQHF,TGTGCCAGCTTTTCGGCACCGCAGGGGCCCCAGCATTTT
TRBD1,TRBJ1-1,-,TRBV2,CASRGDRGAEAFF,TGTGCCAGCAGGGGTGACAGGGGCGCTGAAGCTTTCTTT
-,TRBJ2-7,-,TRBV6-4,CASSEPGLSYEQYF,TGTGCCAGCAGTGAGCCGGGACTTTCCTACGAGCAGTACTTC
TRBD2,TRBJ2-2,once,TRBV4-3,CASSQDRGGPRRELFF,TGCGCCAGCAGCCAAGATCGGGGGGGACCCCGCCGGGAGCTGTTTTTT
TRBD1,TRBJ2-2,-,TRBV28,CASSPPVTGGFGELFF,TGTGCCAGCAGTCCCCCGGTGACAGGGGGCTTCGGGGAGCTGTTTTTT
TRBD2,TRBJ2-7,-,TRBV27,CASGLAVYEQYF,TGTGCCAGCGGACTAGCGGTGTACGAGCAGTACTTC
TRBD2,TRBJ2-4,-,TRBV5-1,CASSRDYANIQYF,TGCGCCAGCAGCCGGGACTACGCAAACATTCAGTACTTC
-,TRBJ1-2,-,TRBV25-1,CASSVGSQGRYGYTF,TGTGCCAGCAGTGTGGGGAGCCAGGGTCGGTATGGCTACACCTTC
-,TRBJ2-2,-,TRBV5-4,CASSSRGDSTGELFF,TGTGCCAGCAGCTCCCGGGGCGATTCAACCGGGGAGCTGTTTTTT
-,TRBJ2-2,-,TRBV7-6,CASSRGMNTGELFF,TGTGCCAGCAGCCGGGGGATGAACACCGGGGAGCTGTTTTTT
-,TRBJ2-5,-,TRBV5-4,CASSWAVGSGETQYF,TGTGCCAGCAGCTGGGCGGTTGGGAGCGGGGAGACCCAGTACTTC
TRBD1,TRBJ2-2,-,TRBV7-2,CASSPRDGQVAGELFF,TGTGCCAGCAGCCCGCGAGATGGACAGGTGGCCGGGGAGCTGTTTTTT
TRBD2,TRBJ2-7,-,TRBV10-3,CAISESLLAGVYEQYF,TGTGCCATCAGTGAGTCGCTACTAGCGGGAGTCTACGAGCAGTACTTC
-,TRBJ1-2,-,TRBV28,CASSLAGSNYGYTF,TGTGCCAGCAGTTTGGCAGGGTCTAACTATGGCTACACCTTC
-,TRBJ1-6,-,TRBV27,CASSLSWGGNSPLHF,TGTGCCAGCAGTTTATCATGGGGGGGGAATTCACCCCTCCACTTT
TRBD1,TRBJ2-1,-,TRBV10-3,CAISGTGDGNNEQFF,TGTGCCATCAGTGGAACAGGGGATGGAAACAATGAGCAGTTCTTC
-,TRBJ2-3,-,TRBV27,CASSTRHTDTQYF,TGTGCCAGCAGTACCCGACACACAGATACGCAGTATTTT
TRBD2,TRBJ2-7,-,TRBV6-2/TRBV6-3,CASSTSNLLWTSGRSYEQYF,TGTGCCAGCAGTACCAGCAATCTTCTTTGGACTAGCGGGAGATCCTACGAGCAGTACTTC
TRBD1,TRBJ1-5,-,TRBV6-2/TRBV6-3,CASSAFRDSVNQPQHF,TGTGCCAGCAGTGCTTTCCGGGACAGTGTGAATCAGCCCCAGCATTTT
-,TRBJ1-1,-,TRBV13,CASKGPNTEAFF,TGTGCCAGCAAAGGGCCGAACACTGAAGCTTTCTTT
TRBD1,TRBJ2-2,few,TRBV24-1,CATSDPGQGVTGELFF,TGTGCCACCAGTGATCCGGGACAGGGTGTTACCGGGGAGCTGTTTTTT
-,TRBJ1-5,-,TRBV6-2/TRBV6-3,CASSPTVPGVQPQHF,TGTGCCAGCAGCCCGACAGTGCCGGGGGTTCAGCCCCAGCATTTT
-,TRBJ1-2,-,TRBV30,CAWSELQGGGSYTF,TGTGCCTGGAGTGAATTACAGGGAGGAGGAAGCTACACCTTC
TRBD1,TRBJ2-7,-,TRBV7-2,CASSQDRGRYEQYF,TGTGCCAGCAGCCAGGACAGGGGGCGATACGAGCAGTACTTC
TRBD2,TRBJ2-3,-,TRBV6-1,CASSQGGRLAGDTQYF,TGTGCCAGCAGTCAAGGGGGGCGGCTAGCGGGAGATACGCAGTATTTT